This entry is about one T cell receptor (beta chain). This clonotype was recorded at least ten times. No cognate antigen has been identified for it. No per-base quality is available; no much larger clone lies one base away. The cysteine opens and the phenylalanine closes a CDR3 of 14 amino acids. Only the CDR3 part of the read is kept: 42 bases, read in frame from the first base. V gives up 2 bases and J gives up 0 bases, and the segment between their germline ends measures 4 bases. In the germline V gene, CDR1 corresponds to SGHNT and CDR2 to YENEEA. The data stem from a study of CXCR3 chemokines and chemotherapy response in bladder cancer (dated by TCRdb to between 2021 and 2024). A note on the overall study: The study examined whether intratumoral CXCR3 chemokine system activity predicted chemotherapy response in human bladder cancer.

The library was made by PCR. The sequencer listed for this sample is Illumina HiSeq 2500. TCRdb cleaned the public reads at Q25 with fastp, built clones with MiXCR and kept in-frame beta chains. Rows matching on CDR3 protein sequence are summarized as one entry with the most common DNA and genes. The sample contains about 5,000 distinct CDR3 sequences, under 15% of them found a single time. The top ten clonotypes cover around 10% of the sample. This receptor chain uses TRBV11-3 and TRBJ2-2; the D gene cannot be named for sure. The receptor comes from a human donor with bladder cancer that responded to neoadjuvant chemotherapy. This material was obtained from a patient whose treatment included neoadjuvant chemotherapy. The nucleotide sequence is TGTGCCAGCAGCTTACTAGCGAACACCGGGGAGCTGTTTTTT. Translation gives CASSLLANTGELFF.